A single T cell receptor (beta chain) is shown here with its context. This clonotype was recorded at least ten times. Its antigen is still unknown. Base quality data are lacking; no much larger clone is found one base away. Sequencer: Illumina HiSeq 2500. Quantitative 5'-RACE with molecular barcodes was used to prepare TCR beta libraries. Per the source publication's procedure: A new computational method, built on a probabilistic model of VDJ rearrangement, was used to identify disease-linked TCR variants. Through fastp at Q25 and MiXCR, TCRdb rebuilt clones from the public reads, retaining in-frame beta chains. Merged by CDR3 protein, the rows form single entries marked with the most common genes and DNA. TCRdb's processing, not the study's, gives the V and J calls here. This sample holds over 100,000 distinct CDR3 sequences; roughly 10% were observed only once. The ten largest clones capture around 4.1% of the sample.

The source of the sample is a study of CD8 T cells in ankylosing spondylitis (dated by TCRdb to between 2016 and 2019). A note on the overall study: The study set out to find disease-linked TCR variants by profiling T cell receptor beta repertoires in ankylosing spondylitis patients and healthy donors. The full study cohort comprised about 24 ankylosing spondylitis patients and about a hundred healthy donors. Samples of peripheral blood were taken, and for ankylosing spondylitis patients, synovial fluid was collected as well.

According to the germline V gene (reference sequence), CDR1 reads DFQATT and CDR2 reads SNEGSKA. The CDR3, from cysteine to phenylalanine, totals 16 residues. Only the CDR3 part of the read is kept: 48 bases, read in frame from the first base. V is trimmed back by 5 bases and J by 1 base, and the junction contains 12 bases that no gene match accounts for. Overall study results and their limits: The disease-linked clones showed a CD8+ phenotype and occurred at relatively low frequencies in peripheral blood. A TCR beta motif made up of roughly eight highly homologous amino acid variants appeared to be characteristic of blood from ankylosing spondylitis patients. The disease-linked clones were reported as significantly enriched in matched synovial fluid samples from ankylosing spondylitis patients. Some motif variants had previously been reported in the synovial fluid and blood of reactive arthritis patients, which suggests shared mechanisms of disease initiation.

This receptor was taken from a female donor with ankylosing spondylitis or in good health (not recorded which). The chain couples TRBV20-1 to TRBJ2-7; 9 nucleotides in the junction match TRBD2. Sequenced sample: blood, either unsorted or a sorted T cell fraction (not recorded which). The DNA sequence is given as TGCAGTGCTCTCCCAGATGCGGGAGGGTTTTCCTACGAGCAGTACTTC. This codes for CSALPDAGGFSYEQYF.